These T cell receptor beta chains were read from a single sample in a study of blood T cell repertoires in COVID-19. The protocol was immunoSEQ multiplex PCR, while the TCRdb copy is restricted to in-frame clones and leaves out a portion. The table includes about 380,000 clones, 88% detected once. The sequenced material came from PBMCs or T cells enriched from blood (not recorded which). These receptors came from a woman aged 18-35 years who had recovered from COVID-19. CDR3s include the opening cysteine and the closing phenylalanine or tryptophan.

j_call v_call cdr3_aa
TRBJ1-1 TRBV2 CASSDLLAFF
TRBJ1-1 TRBV6-5 CASSSLEVGTEAFF
TRBJ1-2 TRBV19 CASSQRGNYGYTF
TRBJ2-7 TRBV19 CASSIGQVAYEQYF
TRBJ2-1 TRBV2 CASQLAGGNEQFF
TRBJ1-1 TRBV4-1 CASSQEETGETEAFF
TRBJ1-1 TRBV13 CASSLSTGEIMNTEAFF
TRBJ2-3 TRBV3-1/TRBV3-2 CASSQFGEERAGTDTQYF
TRBJ1-2 TRBV9 CASSYGQGRMGYTF
TRBJ1-2 TRBV7-9 CASSPAPRSANYGYTF
TRBJ2-7 TRBV5-1 CASSLAQNYEQYF
TRBJ2-3 TRBV9 CASTRGGTDTQYF
TRBJ1-1 TRBV29-1 CSVLNTEAFF
TRBJ2-7 TRBV7-9 CASSLGWGHSYEQYF
TRBJ1-2 TRBV6-2/TRBV6-3 CASSYGGTPLGYGYTF
TRBJ2-6 TRBV6-2/TRBV6-3 CASSLPGVGANVLTF
TRBJ1-2 TRBV4-1 CASSRDTNYGYTF
TRBJ2-7 TRBV27 CASSRLAENLREQYF
TRBJ2-7 TRBV4-1 CASSPDRTLSYEQYF
TRBJ2-5 TRBV30 CAWQSGGGETQYF
TRBJ2-3 TRBV5-1 CASSFRWPDLAGGTDTQYF
TRBJ2-3 TRBV9 CASARSPGGGTDTQYF
TRBJ1-4 TRBV5-5 CASSLDRAEKLFF
TRBJ1-3 TRBV25-1 CASSFSGASGNTIYF
TRBJ1-1 TRBV5-1 CASSLQEAWRSTEAFF
TRBJ1-1 TRBV10-3 CAITPVEGANSTEAFF